This TCR beta chain emerged from a study of shared clonotypes between healthy human individuals (TCRdb year 2020). Study-wide context: The cohort comprised two women and a few men aged 18 to 49 years. For each donor, three plates each were used for CD4 naive and CD4 memory, two plates were used for CD8 naive, and one plate was used for CD8 memory. To estimate repertoire size and how much clonotypes are shared between individuals, the study performed deep sequencing of blood TCR repertoires from roughly five healthy adults. To increase sequencing depth and limit assay-specific biases, different laboratories used diverse techniques to prepare libraries and sequence TCR repertoires. Per donor, leukapheresis produced somewhere between about 0.9 and 10 billion PBMCs.

According to the germline V gene, CDR1 reads SGHRS and CDR2 reads YFSETQ. V lost 0 bases and J lost 2 bases; the stretch between them is 9 bases long. The CDR3 runs 14 residues from the cysteine to the phenylalanine. Just the 42-base CDR3 DNA is kept, in frame starting at base 1. Healthy HIV-negative adults with no recently reported acute infections or vaccinations were included as donors. Every donor was a Caucasian adult living in Nashville, Tennessee, USA. CD4+ T cells were enriched by magnetic negative selection, after which naive cells were positively selected on CD45RA and the negative fraction was taken as the memory subset. Blood was obtained by leukapheresis, after which PBMCs were separated by Ficoll-Histopaque density gradient centrifugation and cryopreserved in liquid nitrogen vapor phase. Purity and quantity of every magnetically sorted T cell population were checked by analytical flow cytometry. Each sorted fraction had its genomic DNA isolated and then quantified by UV absorbance on a Nanodrop 2000c.

Of note for this clone: Its antigen has not been determined. Qualities for individual bases were not recorded, and no much larger clone is one base off. The sample contains more than one DNA sequence encoding this CDR3.

What the work shows at the level of the full study, not this receptor alone: Only blood was sampled, and tissue TCR repertoires likely differ from those in blood. When a few donors were compared, the shared fraction of clonotypes was 5% to 6.5% for naive CD4, more than 3% for naive CD8, roughly 2.5% for memory CD4, and roughly 0.43% for memory CD8. Rarefaction of sorted-subset datasets indicated incomplete sequencing despite the large sequencing depth. Larger estimated clonotype richness was generally found for naive subsets than for memory subsets. Higher generation probabilities were observed for clonotypes shared by all four sorted-subset donors than for non-shared clonotypes. Based on pairwise subsampling, the degree of clonotype sharing among donors was expected to be affected by sequencing depth. Because the study included a small number of donors, the genetic and exposure-history diversity represented was limited.

Using the deep immunoSEQ assay, multiplex PCR amplified TCR CDR3 regions from genomic DNA. Genomic DNA extracted from each cell subset was distributed evenly over all wells of several immunoSEQ 96-well plates, and each plate served as one replicate. Each replicate PCR for sorted subsets received about 200 ng genomic DNA, equal to around 32,000 T cell genomes. The purified libraries were quantified using a Qubit 3.0 fluorometer, sized with a Bioanalyzer 2100, and then quantified again using the KAPA Library Quantification kit. Every immunoSEQ 96-well plate was sequenced on a dedicated single-read 150-cycle Illumina NextSeq 550 flow cell. The source study handled its data this way. Because the immunoSEQ output included only junctional sequences and no quality scores, the filtering could not be the same as the filtering used for full-length reads. To assign V/J genes and CDR3, sequences were annotated against IMGT germline references using PyIR, a Python wrapper for IgBLAST v1.9. Reads were removed for weak V/J assignments (E-value above 1e-6), missing CDR3, stop codons, out-of-frame junctions, or ambiguous translated residues. A V3J clonotype was defined by an identical inferred V gene, J gene, and CDR3 amino acid sequence. Percentage overlap between repertoires was calculated by dividing the number of shared unique clonotypes by the size of the smaller repertoire. Repertoire richness was assessed with RTK rarefaction, the Chao1 estimator, and Recon v2.1 estimates of unobserved clonotypes. OLGA was used to compute generation probabilities for all TCRbeta clonotypes that the gDNA method yielded from a handful of donors. TCRdb provides this immuneACCESS table in a form limited to in-frame rearrangements. Some clones are lacking; in checked studies, under half of them reflect an unresolved V gene, and why the rest are absent is not known. V and J calls and clone size are as listed in that table; D and trimming were resolved from the DNA. The sample has some 2,400,000 clones on record, around 95% of them singletons. 0.13% of the sample lies in the top ten.

This TCR was recovered from a man aged 18 to 30 in good health. Sequenced material: naive CD4+ T cells sorted from blood. The cell subset or site tag for this specimen amounts to: CD45RA+ positively selected. The rearranged chain carries TRBV5-1 and TRBJ2-7; no D gene can be assigned with confidence. The CDR3 reads CASSLGTATYEQYF. The sequence in DNA is TGCGCCAGCAGCTTGGGGACCGCCACCTACGAGCAGTACTTC.